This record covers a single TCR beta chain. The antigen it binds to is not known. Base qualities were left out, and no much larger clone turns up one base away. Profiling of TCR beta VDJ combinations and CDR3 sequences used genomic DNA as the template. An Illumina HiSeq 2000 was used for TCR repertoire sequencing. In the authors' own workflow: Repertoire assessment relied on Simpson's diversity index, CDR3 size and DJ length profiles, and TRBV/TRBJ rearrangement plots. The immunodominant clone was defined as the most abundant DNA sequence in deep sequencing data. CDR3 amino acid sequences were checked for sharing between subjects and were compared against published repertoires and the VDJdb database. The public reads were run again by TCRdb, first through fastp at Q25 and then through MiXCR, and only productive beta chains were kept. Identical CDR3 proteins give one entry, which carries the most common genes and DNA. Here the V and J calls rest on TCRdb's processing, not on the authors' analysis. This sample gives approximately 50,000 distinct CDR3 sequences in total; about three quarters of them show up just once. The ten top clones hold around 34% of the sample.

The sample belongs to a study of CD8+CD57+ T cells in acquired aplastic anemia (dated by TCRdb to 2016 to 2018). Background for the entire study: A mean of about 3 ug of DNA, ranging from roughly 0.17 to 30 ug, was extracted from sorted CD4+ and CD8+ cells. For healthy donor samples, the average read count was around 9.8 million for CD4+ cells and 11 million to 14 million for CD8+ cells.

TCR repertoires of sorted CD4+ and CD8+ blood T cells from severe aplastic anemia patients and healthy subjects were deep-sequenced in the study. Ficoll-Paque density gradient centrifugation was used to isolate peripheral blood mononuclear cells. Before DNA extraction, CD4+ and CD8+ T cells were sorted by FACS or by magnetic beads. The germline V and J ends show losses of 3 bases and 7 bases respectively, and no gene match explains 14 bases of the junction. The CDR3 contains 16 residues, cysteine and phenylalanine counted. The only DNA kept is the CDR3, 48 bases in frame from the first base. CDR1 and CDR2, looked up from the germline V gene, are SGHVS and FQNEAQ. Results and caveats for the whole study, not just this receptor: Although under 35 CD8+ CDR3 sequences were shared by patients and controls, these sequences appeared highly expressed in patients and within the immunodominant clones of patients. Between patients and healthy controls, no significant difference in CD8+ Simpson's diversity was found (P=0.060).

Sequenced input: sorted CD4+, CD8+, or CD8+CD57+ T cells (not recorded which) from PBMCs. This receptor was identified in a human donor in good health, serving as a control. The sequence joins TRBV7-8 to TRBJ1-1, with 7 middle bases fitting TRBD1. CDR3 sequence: CASSFGAGGLAREAFF. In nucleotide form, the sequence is TGTGCCAGCAGCTTTGGGGCAGGGGGACTAGCACGTGAAGCTTTCTTT.